This entry lists 16 T cell receptor beta chains sequenced from one sample in a study of human T cells and chemical hapten exposure. MiXCR was run by TCRdb on the RACE reads, yielding one entry per CDR3 protein. The data show 71,000 or so distinct CDR3 sequences, 9.8% seen once. Regarding time point: patch test 1, 2 weeks after DPC sensitization. Treatment defined: therapeutic diphenylcyclopropenone sensitization with weekly scalp DPC. This material consisted of whole blood, taken in connection with sensitization to the hapten diphenylcyclopropenone (DPC). All receptors come from a woman aged 40-49 years with alopecia areata. Some clones in this sample may be carry-over from other donors' samples.

Many counts were recorded for this clonotype. The chain carries TRBV7-2 and TRBJ2-5; D possibly corresponds to TRBD2 (6 bases). Trimming cost V 1 base and J 11 bases, with 11 bases left between them. The germline V gene encodes CDR1 SGHTA and CDR2 FQGNSA. This CDR3 is built from 12 residues. The CDR3 nucleotides are TGTGCCAGCAGCTTAGGGCGGGATCGGCAGTACTTC. It yields the protein CASSLGRDRQYF.

This clonotype was counted ten times or more. V gene TRBV7-6 combines with J gene TRBJ1-3; D might be TRBD1 (5 bases). Per germline, CDR1 SGHVS and CDR2 FNYEAQ. CDR3 length equals 16 residues. V was clipped by 1 base and J by 2 bases, with 12 bases between them. The CDR3 region has the DNA TGTGCCAGCAGCTTAGGGGGGACTATGGCTGGAAACACCATATATTTT. Its protein is CASSLGGTMAGNTIYF. Full variable domain (rest looked up from reference TRBV7-6 and TRBJ1-3): GAGVSQSPRYKVTKRGQDVALRCDPISGHVSLYWYRQALGQGPEFLTYFNYEAQQDKSGLPNDRFSAERPEGSISTLTIQRTEQRDSAMYRCASSLGGTMAGNTIYFGEGSWLTVV.

This clonotype was recorded at least ten times. V gene TRBV25-1 combines with J gene TRBJ2-7; the match to TRBD1 covers 8 bases. Germline V gene data show CDR1 as MGHDK and CDR2 as SYGVNS. The CDR3 contains 15 residues. V lost 6 bases and J lost 4; bases outside the gene matches: 11. The CDR3 protein is CASRGTGTDPYEQYF. The CDR3 DNA is TGTGCCAGCAGAGGGACAGGAACGGACCCTTACGAGCAGTACTTC.

This clonotype has ten or more counts. V usage is TRBV5-1 and J usage is TRBJ2-2, with no clear D. CDR3 length: 12 amino acids. V lost 2 bases and J 3 bases, leaving 2 bases between the germline ends. From germline, CDR1 is SGHRS and CDR2 YFSETQ. The CDR3 nucleotides are TGCGCCAGCAGCTTCGACACCGGGGAGCTGTTTTTT. Protein sequence: CASSFDTGELFF.

The chain is built from TRBV21-1 and TRBJ2-7; the table's TRBD2 call for D was not verified on the DNA. TRBV21-1 is recorded as a pseudogene. CDR3 length equals 15 residues. CDR3: CASGLPGQSPYEQYF. The CDR3 bases are TGTGCCAGCGGCCTCCCCGGTCAGAGCCCTTACGAGCAGTACTTC.

The V and J genes are TRBV7-2 and TRBJ1-5; unclear D gene. Germline values: CDR1 SGHTA, CDR2 FQGNSA. The CDR3 loop spans 14 amino acids. Trimming shortened V by 1 base and J by 7 bases, and 11 bases separated the two germline ends. DNA of the CDR3: TGTGCCAGCAGCTTAGTTCAGGCTGGGCAGCCCCAGCATTTT. As protein: CASSLVQAGQPQHF.

This clonotype has at least ten counts. This sequence joins TRBV12-3 or TRBV12-4 and TRBJ2-1; 13 bases are shared with TRBD2. This CDR3 region has 16 residues. With V trimmed by 7 bases and J by 2 bases, 5 bases remained unmatched. The CDR3 DNA reads TGTGCCAGCACCTTCGGGACTAGCGGGGCCTACAATGAGCAGTTCTTC. Its translation: CASTFGTSGAYNEQFF.

This clonotype has more than one count but fewer than ten. The CDR3 region has the DNA TGCGCCAGCAGCCCGGGACAGGGGGCCGATACTAGCAATCAGCCCCAGCATTTT. Protein product: CASSPGQGADTSNQPQHF. The chain carries TRBV5-1 and TRBJ1-5; TRBD1 aligns across 12 bases. The V and J ends lost 4 bases and 0 bases, in that order; junction bases with no gene match: 8. This CDR3 is built from 18 residues. The germline V gene encodes CDR1 SGHRS and CDR2 YFSETQ.

The rearrangement links TRBV5-1 to TRBJ1-1; tentative D call: TRBD1 (5 bases). Trimming stripped 4 bases from V and 2 bases from J, with 12 bases between. CDR3 length: 14 residues. Germline lookup yields CDR1 SGHRS and CDR2 YFSETQ. The CDR3 DNA is TGCGCCAGCAGCACCCTAGGGGCTAACACTGAAGCTTTCTTT. Its translation: CASSTLGANTEAFF.

This clonotype has a count of ten or more. The chain combines TRBV25-1 with TRBJ2-6; D is perhaps TRBD1 (5 bases). From germline, CDR1 is MGHDK and CDR2 SYGVNS. Trimming shortened V by 4 bases and J by 4 bases, and 14 bases separated the two germline ends. The CDR3 totals 16 residues. The CDR3 sequence: CASSGIRADGANVLTF. CDR3 bases: TGTGCCAGCAGTGGAATCAGGGCGGACGGGGCCAACGTCCTGACTTTC.

This clonotype was observed at least ten times. The rearrangement joins TRBV7-2 to TRBJ2-2; D perhaps matches TRBD1 (6 bases). Germline V gene lookup returns CDR1 SGHTA and CDR2 FQGNSA. V was cut by 7 bases and J by 0 bases, with 15 bases left in between. The CDR3 length is 16 residues. CDR3 in amino acids: CASTRGTTPNTGELFF. The CDR3 coding sequence is TGTGCCAGCACGCGAGGGACAACCCCGAACACCGGGGAGCTGTTTTTT. The variable domain in full, with the rest retrieved from reference TRBV7-2 and TRBJ2-2, is GAGVSQSPSNKVTEKGKDVELRCDPISGHTALYWYRQSLGQGLEFLIYFQGNSAPDKSGLPSDRFSAERTGGSVSTLTIQRTQQEDSAVYLCASTRGTTPNTGELFFGEGSRLTVL.

Many counts were recorded for this clonotype. For the CDR3, the DNA is TGTGCCAGCTCACCCGAATACGAGGAAGCTTTCTTT. Amino acid sequence: CASSPEYEEAFF. The chain has TRBV18 and TRBJ1-1; no clear D gene. The germline V gene has CDR1 KGHSH and CDR2 LQKENI. V lost 3 bases to trimming and J lost 8 bases, with 10 bases between them. The CDR3 sequence is 12 residues long.

This clonotype was seen repeatedly, ten times or more. The CDR3 nucleotides are TGTGCCAGCGGGGAGAATTTCGGTGAAAAACTGTTTTTT. It is translated as CASGENFGEKLFF. V and J are TRBV6-1 and TRBJ1-4; D not certain. There are 13 residues in the CDR3. CDR1 is MNHNS, CDR2 SASEGT, per germline. Trimming removed 8 bases from V and 7 bases from J, with 14 bases in between.

This clonotype has just a few counts. The J gene is TRBJ2-3, the V gene TRBV28; 9 nucleotides match TRBD2. Germline V gene data show CDR1 as MDHEN and CDR2 as SYDVKM. The trim removed 7 bases at V and 4 bases at J, leaving 6 bases unmatched. This CDR3 region has 14 residues. The CDR3 region has the DNA TGTGCCAGCAAGGTAGCGGGGGCCGCAGATACGCAGTATTTT. Protein sequence: CASKVAGAADTQYF.

In this sample, this clonotype turned up many times. The chain joins TRBV7-8 to TRBJ2-7; TRBD1 matches 8 bases. Germline CDR1 SGHVS, CDR2 FQNEAQ. The V and J ends lost 5 bases and 8 bases, in that order; junction bases with no gene match: 14. The CDR3 sequence is 15 residues long. The CDR3 coding sequence is TGTGCCAGCAGCCATACTTGGGACAGGTCGCCTCAGCAGTACTTC. Translating gives CASSHTWDRSPQQYF.

Ten or more counts support this clonotype. This sequence joins TRBV24-1 and TRBJ2-3, with D maybe TRBD2 (6 bases). This CDR3 is built from 14 residues. V dropped 9 bases and J dropped 7 bases, with 19 bases sitting between them. Germline V gene data show CDR1 as KGHDR and CDR2 as SFDVKD. The CDR3 spells CATAPSVRQYTQYF. As DNA, the CDR3 is TGTGCCACCGCGCCTAGCGTCCGACAGTATACGCAGTATTTT.